This entry is about one T cell receptor beta chain. Participants were placed into cohorts based on the clinical history they reported. The sample originates from a study of blood T cell repertoires in COVID-19. On the study more broadly: From the United States, Italy and Spain came samples of acute and convalescent COVID-19. T cells, B-cell-depleted T cells, or PBMCs provided the cDNA or gDNA that served as material.

Original data processing: Reference gene primers were amplified, and this amplification served to estimate nucleated cell counts. TCRdb's copy holds only in-frame clones and misses some; the assay was immunoSEQ multiplex PCR. The D gene and trimming were derived from the DNA, and the V and J assignments and clone size from that table. The table records about 200,000 clones, roughly 87% of them present only once. After removal of 5 bases from V and 13 bases from J, the junction contained 12 bases not matched to a gene. The CDR3 is made up of 14 amino acids. Germline CDR1 and CDR2: MNHEY and SMNVEV (reference sequence).

The TCR originated in a woman in her twenties or thirties who had recovered from COVID-19. The chain is built from TRBV27 and TRBJ2-1; 9 nucleotides match TRBD1. The sequencing sample was made of PBMCs or T cells enriched from blood (not recorded which). The CDR3 spells CASSPGTGLSEQFF. The CDR3 bases are TGTGCCAGCAGTCCCGGGACAGGGTTGAGTGAACAGTTCTTC.